This T cell receptor beta chain was profiled in a study of regulatory dendritic cells for organ transplantation. Assay: immunoSEQ multiplex PCR; the TCRdb copy retains only in-frame clones and omits some. This sample has 20,000 to 25,000 clones, with around two thirds found just once. CDR3 length equals 12 residues. Germline assignment: CDR1 MGHDK and CDR2 SYGVNS. With 7 bases removed from V and 2 bases from J, the gap between germline ends came to 9 bases. Naive CD45RA+ and memory CD45RO+ CD4+ or CD8+ T cells were FACS-sorted. Comment on this clone: Its antigen is not identified.

Whole-study findings and limits: Memory T cells were less diverse than naive, with memory CD8+ most oligoclonal. Considerable individual heterogeneity was seen in alloreactive memory CD8+ T cells. Mature dendritic cells appeared to drive more memory CD8+ clonal expansion than regulatory ones.

This TCR was sampled from a human donor in good health. The V and J genes are TRBV25-1 and TRBJ2-7, with TRBD1 as a possible D gene (5 bases). Sequencing was done on a sample of memory CD4+ T cells from blood. The subset denotes: CD45RO+ memory T cells. CDR3 amino acids: CASIRQPYEQYF. The DNA for the CDR3 is TGTGCCAGCATCCGACAGCCCTACGAGCAGTACTTC.